This TCR beta chain appears in the sequencing data of a study of blood T cell repertoires in COVID-19. Using immunoSEQ multiplex PCR, the repertoire was profiled, and TCRdb retains in-frame clones only, with some absent. The sample records around 140,000 clones, about four fifths being singletons. The CDR3 is 13 residues long. The ends lost 4 bases at V and 6 bases at J; junction bases unmatched: 4. The rearrangement uses TRBV12-3 or TRBV12-4 and TRBJ1-1, with TRBD1 matching over 8 bases. The receptor comes from a woman of 80 years or more with acute or convalescent COVID-19. Source material: peripheral blood. This chain's CDR3 is CASSSSDRAEAFF. The CDR3 region has the DNA TGTGCCAGCAGTTCGTCGGACAGGGCTGAAGCTTTCTTT.